This T cell receptor (beta chain) stems from a study of regulatory T cells in long-lasting Graves disease. The time point denotes: newly diagnosed GD, antithyroid drugs for less than 3 months. The TCR library was made from RNA that had been extracted from PBMCs in TRIzol. Investigators prepared the TCR beta libraries by applying iRepertoire HTBI primers and Arm-PCR of CDR3 regions. TCRdb itself ran the multiplex PCR reads through MiXCR, one entry per CDR3 protein. The sample consists of approximately 300,000 distinct CDR3 sequences, 15% to 20% of them appearing once. Ten or more counts support this clonotype. Germline V gene sequence: CDR1 MDHEN, CDR2 SYDVKM. V gave up 5 bases and J gave up 7 bases; unmatched junction bases: 14. This CDR3 is 16 amino acids long.

The sequence was collected from a female donor with Graves disease. The genes are TRBV28 and TRBJ1-5; 7 nucleotides align to TRBD1. This material consisted of peripheral blood mononuclear cells (PBMCs), taken at new diagnosis, from a patient treated with antithyroid drugs. In DNA form, the CDR3 reads TGTGCCAGCAGTCCCCGACAGGGTTGGGCTTCCCAGCCCCAGCATTTT. It is translated as CASSPRQGWASQPQHF.